This T cell receptor (beta chain) was observed in a study of shared clonotypes between healthy human individuals. Tens of thousands of T cell genomes (roughly 190 ng DNA) went into each sorted-subset replicate. Data came from immunoSEQ multiplex PCR; TCRdb stores just in-frame clones and leaves some out. The sample carries 2 million to 3 million clones, around nine tenths recorded once. V dropped 5 bases and J dropped 7 bases, with 23 bases sitting between them. This CDR3 has 16 residues. Germline loops: CDR1 MNHEY, CDR2 SMNVEV (reference sequence). The sequence derives from a man aged 18 to 35 in good health. Input material: naive CD4+ T cells sorted from blood. Subset of the sample: CD45RA+ positively selected. V gene TRBV27 combines with J gene TRBJ1-2; D uncertain. The CDR3 sequence is CASSGSVIGQKFGYTF. In DNA form, the CDR3 reads TGTGCCAGCAGTGGAAGCGTGATAGGGCAGAAATTTGGCTACACCTTC.